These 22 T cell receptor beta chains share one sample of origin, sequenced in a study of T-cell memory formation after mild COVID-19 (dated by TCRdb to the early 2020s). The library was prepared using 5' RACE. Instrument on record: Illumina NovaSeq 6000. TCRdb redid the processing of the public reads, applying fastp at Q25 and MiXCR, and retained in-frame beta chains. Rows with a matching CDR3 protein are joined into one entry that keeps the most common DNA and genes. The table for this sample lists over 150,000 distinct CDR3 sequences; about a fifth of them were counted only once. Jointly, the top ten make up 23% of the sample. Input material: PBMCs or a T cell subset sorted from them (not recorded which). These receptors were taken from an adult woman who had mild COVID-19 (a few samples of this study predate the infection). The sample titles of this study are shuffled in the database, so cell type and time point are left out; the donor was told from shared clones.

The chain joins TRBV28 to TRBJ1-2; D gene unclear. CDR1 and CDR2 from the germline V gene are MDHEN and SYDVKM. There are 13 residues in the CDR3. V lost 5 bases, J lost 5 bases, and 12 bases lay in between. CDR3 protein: CASSPRTEYGYTF. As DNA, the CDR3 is TGTGCCAGCAGTCCCCGCACAGAGTATGGCTACACCTTC.

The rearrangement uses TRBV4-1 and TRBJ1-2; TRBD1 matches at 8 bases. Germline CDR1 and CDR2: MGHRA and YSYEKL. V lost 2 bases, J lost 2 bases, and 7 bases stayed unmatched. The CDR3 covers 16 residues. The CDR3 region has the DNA TGCGCCAGCAGCCAATTGACAGGGGCGACGAACTATGGCTACACCTTC. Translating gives CASSQLTGATNYGYTF.

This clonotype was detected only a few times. The CDR3 region is CASSQDGRDGEQYF. As DNA, the CDR3 is TGTGCCAGCAGCCAAGATGGCAGGGACGGCGAGCAGTACTTC. The V and J genes are TRBV4-2 and TRBJ2-7; D may correspond to TRBD1 or TRBD2 (5 bases each). This CDR3 is 14 amino acids long. In germline, CDR1 is LGHNA, CDR2 YNFKEQ. Deletions cut 0 bases from V and 6 bases from J, with 12 bases between.

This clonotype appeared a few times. The CDR3 DNA reads as TGTGCCAGCACCATGACAGGGGGTCCCAACTATGGCTACACCTTC. Its translation: CASTMTGGPNYGYTF. V gene TRBV2 combines with J gene TRBJ1-2; 9 bases match TRBD1. The germline V gene has CDR1 SNHLY and CDR2 FYNNEI. Trimming removed 7 bases from V and 2 bases from J; junction bases left unmatched: 8. The CDR3 runs 15 residues.

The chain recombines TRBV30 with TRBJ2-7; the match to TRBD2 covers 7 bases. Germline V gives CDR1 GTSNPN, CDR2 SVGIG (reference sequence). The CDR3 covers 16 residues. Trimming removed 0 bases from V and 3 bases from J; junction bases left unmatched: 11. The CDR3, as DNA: TGTGCCTGGAGTGTACATTATGGCGGGAGTAGCTACGAGCAGTACTTC. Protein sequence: CAWSVHYGGSSYEQYF.

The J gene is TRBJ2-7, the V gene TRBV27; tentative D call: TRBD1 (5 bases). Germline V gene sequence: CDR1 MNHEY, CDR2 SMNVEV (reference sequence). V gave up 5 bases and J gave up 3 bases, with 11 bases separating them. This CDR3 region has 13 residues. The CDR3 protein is CASSPDRDYEQYF. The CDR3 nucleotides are TGTGCCAGCAGTCCCGACAGAGACTACGAGCAGTACTTC.

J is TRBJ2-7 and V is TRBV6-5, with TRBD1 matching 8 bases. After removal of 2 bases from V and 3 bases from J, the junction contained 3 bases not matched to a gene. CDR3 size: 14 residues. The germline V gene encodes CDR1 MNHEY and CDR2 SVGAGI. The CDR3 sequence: CASSYGQGNYEQYF. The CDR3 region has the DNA TGTGCCAGCAGTTACGGACAGGGAAACTACGAGCAGTACTTC.

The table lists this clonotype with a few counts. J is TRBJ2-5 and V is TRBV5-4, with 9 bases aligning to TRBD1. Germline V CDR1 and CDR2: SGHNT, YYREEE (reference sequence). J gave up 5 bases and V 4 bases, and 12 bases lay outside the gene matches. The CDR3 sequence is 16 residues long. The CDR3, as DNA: TGTGCCAGCAGCCACCCGGGACAGGGCTTGGGGGAGACCCAGTACTTC. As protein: CASSHPGQGLGETQYF.

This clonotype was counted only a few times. The CDR3 is CAWGTGTGANVLTF. CDR3 nucleotides: TGTGCCTGGGGTACAGGTACTGGGGCCAACGTCCTGACTTTC. The chain carries TRBV30 and TRBJ2-6; TRBD1 is a possible D gene (5 bases). CDR3 length equals 14 residues. Germline V gives CDR1 GTSNPN, CDR2 SVGIG (reference sequence). Trimming left V 5 bases short and J 2 bases short, with 10 bases between.

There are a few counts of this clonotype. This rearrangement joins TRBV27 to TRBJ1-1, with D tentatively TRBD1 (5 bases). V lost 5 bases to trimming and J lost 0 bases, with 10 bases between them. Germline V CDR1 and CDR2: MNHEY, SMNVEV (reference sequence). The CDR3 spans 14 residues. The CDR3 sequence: CASSIQGMNTEAFF. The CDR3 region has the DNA TGTGCCAGCAGTATTCAGGGCATGAACACTGAAGCTTTCTTT.

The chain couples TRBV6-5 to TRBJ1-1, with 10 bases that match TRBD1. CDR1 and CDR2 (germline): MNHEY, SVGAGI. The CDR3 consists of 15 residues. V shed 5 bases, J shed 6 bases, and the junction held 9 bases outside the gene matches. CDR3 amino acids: CASSPPGQGIPEAFF. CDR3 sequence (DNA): TGTGCCAGCAGTCCCCCGGGACAGGGGATACCTGAAGCTTTCTTT.

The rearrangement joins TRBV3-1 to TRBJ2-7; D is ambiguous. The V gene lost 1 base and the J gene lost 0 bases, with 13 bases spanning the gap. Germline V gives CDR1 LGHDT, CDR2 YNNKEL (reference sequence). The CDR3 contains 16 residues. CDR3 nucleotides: TGTGCCAGCAGCCAAGGGGAAGACCTTTTCTCCTACGAGCAGTACTTC. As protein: CASSQGEDLFSYEQYF.

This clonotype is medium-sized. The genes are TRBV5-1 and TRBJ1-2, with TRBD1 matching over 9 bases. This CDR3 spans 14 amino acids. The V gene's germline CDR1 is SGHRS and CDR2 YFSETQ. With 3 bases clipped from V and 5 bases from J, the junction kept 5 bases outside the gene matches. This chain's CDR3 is CASSSEGTGYGYTF. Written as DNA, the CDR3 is TGCGCCAGCAGCTCGGAGGGGACAGGGTATGGCTACACCTTC.

CDR3 sequence reads: CASSLSPGLVYNEQFF. CDR3 nucleotides: TGTGCCAGCAGCTTATCCCCCGGACTAGTTTACAATGAGCAGTTCTTC. The chain employs TRBV7-2 and TRBJ2-1; 7 bases fit TRBD2. In germline, CDR1 is SGHTA, CDR2 FQGNSA. This CDR3 is built from 16 residues. V dropped 2 bases and J dropped 4; count of bases not matched to a gene: 8.

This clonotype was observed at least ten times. The CDR3 sequence: CASSPDRSSYNEQFF. The CDR3 DNA sequence: TGTGCCAGCAGCCCTGACAGGAGCTCCTACAATGAGCAGTTCTTC. The genes are TRBV12-3 or TRBV12-4 and TRBJ2-1; weak D call: TRBD1 (6 bases). This CDR3 comprises 15 residues. Trimming pared 6 bases from V and 0 bases from J, leaving 12 bases between.

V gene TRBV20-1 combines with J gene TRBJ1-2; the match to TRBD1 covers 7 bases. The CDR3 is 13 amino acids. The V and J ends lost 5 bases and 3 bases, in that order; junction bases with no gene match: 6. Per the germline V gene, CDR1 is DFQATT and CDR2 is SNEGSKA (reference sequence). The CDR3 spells CSAWPDRDYGYTF. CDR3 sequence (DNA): TGCAGTGCTTGGCCCGACAGGGACTATGGCTACACCTTC.

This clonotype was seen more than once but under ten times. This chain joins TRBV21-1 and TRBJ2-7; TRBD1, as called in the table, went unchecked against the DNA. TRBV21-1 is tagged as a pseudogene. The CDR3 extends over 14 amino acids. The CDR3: CASSTGTGNSEQYF. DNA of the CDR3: TGTGCCAGCAGCACCGGGACAGGGAACTCCGAGCAGTACTTC.

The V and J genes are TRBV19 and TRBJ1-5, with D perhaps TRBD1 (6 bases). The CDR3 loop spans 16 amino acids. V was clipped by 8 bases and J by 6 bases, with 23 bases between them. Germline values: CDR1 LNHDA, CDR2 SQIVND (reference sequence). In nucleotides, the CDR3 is TGTGCCAGTTCAGTGGCGGCAGGGGTTTATCCTCAGCCCCAGCATTTT. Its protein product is CASSVAAGVYPQPQHF.

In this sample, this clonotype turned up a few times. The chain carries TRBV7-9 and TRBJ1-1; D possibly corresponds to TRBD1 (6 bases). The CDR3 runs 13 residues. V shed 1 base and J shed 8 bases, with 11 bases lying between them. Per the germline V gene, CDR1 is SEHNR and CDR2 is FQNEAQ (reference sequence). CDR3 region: CASSLGGAGEAFF. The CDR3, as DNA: TGTGCCAGCAGCTTAGGGGGGGCAGGCGAAGCTTTCTTT. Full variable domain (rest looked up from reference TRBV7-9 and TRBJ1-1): DTGVSQNPRHKITKRGQNVTFRCDPISEHNRLYWYRQTLGQGPEFLTYFQNEAQLEKSRLLSDRFSAERPKGSFSTLEIQRTEQGDSAMYLCASSLGGAGEAFFGQGTRLTVV.

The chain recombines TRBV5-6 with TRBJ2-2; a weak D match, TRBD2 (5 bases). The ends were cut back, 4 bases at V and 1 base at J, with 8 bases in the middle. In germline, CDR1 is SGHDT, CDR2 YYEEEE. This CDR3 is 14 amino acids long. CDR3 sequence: CASSLGRNTGELFF. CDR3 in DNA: TGTGCCAGCAGCCTAGGGAGGAACACCGGGGAGCTGTTTTTT.

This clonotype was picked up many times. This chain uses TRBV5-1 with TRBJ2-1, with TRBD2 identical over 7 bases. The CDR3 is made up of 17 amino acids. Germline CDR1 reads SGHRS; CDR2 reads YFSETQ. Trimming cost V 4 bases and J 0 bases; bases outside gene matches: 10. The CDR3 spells CASSLEREGVSYNEQFF. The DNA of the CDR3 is TGCGCCAGCAGCCTAGAGCGGGAAGGTGTCTCCTACAATGAGCAGTTCTTC.

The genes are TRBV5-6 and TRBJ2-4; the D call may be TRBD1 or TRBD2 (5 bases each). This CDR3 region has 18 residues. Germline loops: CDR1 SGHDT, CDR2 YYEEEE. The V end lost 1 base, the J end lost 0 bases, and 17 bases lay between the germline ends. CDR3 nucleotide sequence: TGTGCCAGCAGCTTGAACGGGGACCTCGTACTAGCCAAAAACATTCAGTACTTC. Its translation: CASSLNGDLVLAKNIQYF.